This T cell receptor (beta chain) was retrieved from a study of T cell responses to AZD1222 COVID-19 vaccine. Overall study results and limits: Repertoires were collected only later (after the peak T cell response had occurred). Most donors were white British and more were female, and clonal diversity was possibly underestimated.

Sequencing was performed with immunoSEQ multiplex PCR; in TCRdb, only in-frame clones are kept and a portion is missing. The profile shows roughly 87,000 clones, around 89% of them singletons. CDR3 length: 14 amino acids. Trimming shortened V by 5 bases and J by 6 bases, and 17 bases separated the two germline ends. CDR1 is SNHLY, CDR2 FYNNEI, per germline. Recipients boosted at about 4 weeks or about 12 weeks are pooled. About this clone: Its antigen is as yet unknown.

This TCR derives from an adult who received the AZD1222 COVID-19 vaccine. Here the sequenced sample was peripheral blood, taken 28 days after the second AZD1222 dose. V gene TRBV2 combines with J gene TRBJ2-7; D remains unclear. CDR3 DNA: TGTGCCAGCAGTCTCCCCGGCCAGGTTCGCGAGCAGTACTTC. Translated, it gives CASSLPGQVREQYF. The full variable domain, completed using reference TRBV2 and TRBJ2-7, is EPEVTQTPSHQVTQMGQEVILRCVPISNHLYFYWYRQILGQKVEFLVSFYNNEISEKSEIFDDQFSVERPDGSNFTLKIRSTKLEDSAMYFCASSLPGQVREQYFGPGTRLTVT.